Shown below are 26 T cell receptor beta chains from a single sample sequenced in a study of molecular identifiers for immune sequencing clone quantification. TCRdb redid the calling of the PCR reads with MiXCR, one entry per CDR3 protein. The sample shows about 640,000 distinct CDR3 sequences, just under 20% of them seen only once. Sequenced: naive CD8+ T cells from blood, with Jurkat cell RNA spiked in. Subset here: FACS-sorted CD8+CD4-CCR7+CD45RA+ naive T cells. These receptors were obtained from a human donor in good health. Some libraries in this study had Jurkat cell RNA spiked in.

This clonotype was detected many times. The chain combines TRBV29-1 with TRBJ2-3, with 8 bases aligning to TRBD1. V shed 3 bases and J 6 bases; nucleotides not matched to a gene: 11. The CDR3 consists of 15 residues. Germline V lookup: CDR1 SQVTM, CDR2 ANQGSEA. The chain's CDR3 is CSVDSRDRPGDTQYF. The CDR3 DNA reads TGCAGCGTTGATTCGAGGGACAGGCCTGGGGATACGCAGTATTTT.

Ten or more counts support this clonotype. The chain carries TRBV29-1 and TRBJ1-1; the D is unclear. With 3 bases removed from V and 5 bases from J, the gap between germline ends came to 16 bases. Germline V lookup: CDR1 SQVTM, CDR2 ANQGSEA. The CDR3 contains 14 residues. The CDR3 bases are TGCAGCGTTGAGACCGGACTCTCTGGGACTGAAGCTTTCTTT. Protein sequence: CSVETGLSGTEAFF.

About this clonotype itself: This may be a read error: a much more frequent sequence differs by one nucleotide. The chain combines TRBV20-1 with TRBJ1-1, with D perhaps matching TRBD1 (6 bases). Trimming stripped 1 base from V and 4 bases from J, with 13 bases between. CDR1 and CDR2 (germline): DFQATT, SNEGSKA (reference sequence). This CDR3 has 14 residues. The DNA for the CDR3 is TGCAGTGCTAGAGCAGGGGTGGTGCTCACTGAAGCTTTCTTT. Protein sequence: CSARAGVVLTEAFF.

There are many counts of this clonotype. The chain couples TRBV4-1 to TRBJ2-1; 8 bases fit TRBD1. The length of the CDR3 is 15 residues. Trimming at V came to 8 bases and at J to 5 bases, leaving 11 bases not matched to a gene. Germline V gene lookup returns CDR1 MGHRA and CDR2 YSYEKL. The CDR3 nucleotides read TGCGCCAGCGCACCAGATACAGGGGGACACAATGAGCAGTTCTTC. It codes for CASAPDTGGHNEQFF.

This clonotype came up a few times. The genes are TRBV9 and TRBJ2-7; 7 bases match TRBD2. V lost 3 bases, J lost 0 bases, and 6 bases stayed unmatched. Germline CDR1 reads SGDLS; CDR2 reads YYNGEE. The CDR3 totals 15 residues. The CDR3 bases are TGTGCCAGCAGCGAATCAGCGGGAAGCTCCTACGAGCAGTACTTC. Residues: CASSESAGSSYEQYF.

This rearrangement joins TRBV15 to TRBJ2-5; 7 positions agree with TRBD1. The CDR3 contains 15 residues. V trimming: 7 bases; J trimming: 2 bases; junction bases outside the gene matches: 10. Germline V CDR1 and CDR2: LNHNV, YYDKDF (reference sequence). CDR3 residues: CATTHRGRGQETQYF. The DNA of the CDR3 is TGTGCCACCACTCACAGGGGAAGGGGACAAGAGACCCAGTACTTC.

V gene TRBV6-5 combines with J gene TRBJ2-1, with D hard to call. Trimming left V 6 bases short and J 4 bases short, with 7 bases between. Per germline, CDR1 MNHEY and CDR2 SVGAGI. The CDR3 is 12 amino acids. CDR3 DNA: TGTGCCAGCAGGCGAGAGTACAATGAGCAGTTCTTC. Amino acids: CASRREYNEQFF.

The sample holds one count of this clonotype. The gene calls are TRBV12-3 or TRBV12-4 and TRBJ2-1, with a weak D call TRBD2 (5 bases). The CDR3 covers 16 residues. V dropped 8 bases and J dropped 0 bases, with 17 bases sitting between them. The CDR3 reads CASGPASGNSYNEQFF. CDR3 in DNA: TGTGCCAGCGGCCCGGCCAGCGGTAACTCCTACAATGAGCAGTTCTTC.

This clonotype was detected a few times. The J gene is TRBJ2-7, the V gene TRBV30; 7 bases agree with TRBD1. CDR1 GTSNPN and CDR2 SVGIG come from the germline V gene (reference sequence). The V gene end was trimmed by 2 bases and the J gene end by 2 bases; junction bases not matched to a gene: 3. CDR3 size: 13 residues. CDR3 residues: CAWSTTGTYEQYF. DNA of the CDR3: TGTGCCTGGAGTACGACAGGGACCTACGAGCAGTACTTC.

V is TRBV13 and J is TRBJ2-3; D is perhaps TRBD2 (6 bases). The length of the CDR3 is 14 residues. V gave up 0 bases and J gave up 11 bases, with 15 bases separating them. CDR1 is PRHDT and CDR2 is FYEKMQ in the germline V gene (reference sequence). CDR3: CASSLGVSGREQYF. The DNA of the CDR3 is TGTGCCAGCAGCTTAGGGGTCTCGGGGCGGGAGCAGTATTTT.

This clonotype was recorded at least ten times. The rearrangement joins TRBV7-9 to TRBJ1-4, with D maybe TRBD2 (5 bases). TRBJ2-2 explains the end of the DNA better; the J call may be wrong. The germline V gene encodes CDR1 SEHNR and CDR2 FQNEAQ (reference sequence). The CDR3 extends over 14 amino acids. CDR3 bases: TGTGCCAGCAGCTTAGGCGGGTTGTGGCCGGAGCTGTTTTTT. Translated, it gives CASSLGGLWPELFF.

In its sample, this clonotype was seen many times. As DNA, the CDR3 is TGTGCCAGCAGCGCAGGTGGGGTGAGCACCGGGGAGCTGTTTTTT. Protein: CASSAGGVSTGELFF. The chain carries TRBV5-6 and TRBJ2-2; unclear D gene. Deletions cut 4 bases from V and 4 bases from J, with 14 bases between. Germline assignment: CDR1 SGHDT and CDR2 YYEEEE. The CDR3 runs to 15 residues.

Ten or more counts support this clonotype. DNA of the CDR3: TGCAGTGCTAGGGGACAGGGGATTTCCTACGAGCAGTACTTC. Amino acid sequence: CSARGQGISYEQYF. V gene TRBV20-1 combines with J gene TRBJ2-7, with 10 bases aligning to TRBD1. Losses at the gene ends were 3 bases for V and 1 base for J; bases not matched to a gene: 3. The CDR3 is made up of 14 amino acids. Germline loops: CDR1 DFQATT, CDR2 SNEGSKA (reference sequence).

As to this clonotype: The junction departs from germline at one end; a sequencing error may be responsible. The V and J genes are TRBV20-1 and TRBJ1-2, with no clear D. There are 16 residues in the CDR3. Germline CDR1 reads DFQATT; CDR2 reads SNEGSKA (reference sequence). CDR3 DNA: TGCAGTGCTAGTTCGATAGGTGGCTTAGCTAACTATAGCTACACCTTC. It is translated as CSASSIGGLANYSYTF.

Ten or more counts support this clonotype. The chain joins TRBV4-3 to TRBJ2-7; D is tentatively TRBD1 or TRBD2 (5 bases each). Trimming cost V 1 base and J 3 bases, with 13 bases left between them. Per the germline V gene, CDR1 is LGHNA and CDR2 is YSLEER. The CDR3 is 15 amino acids. For the CDR3, the DNA is TGCGCCAGCAGCCAAGCCTACGGGGCTCGCTACGAGCAGTACTTC. Its protein is CASSQAYGARYEQYF.

This clonotype was picked up many times. The chain employs TRBV12-3 or TRBV12-4 and TRBJ1-3, with TRBD1 matching 11 bases. J was trimmed by 4 bases and V by 4 bases; bases with no gene match: 3. The CDR3 length is 15 residues. DNA for the CDR3: TGTGCCAGCAGTTGGACAGGGGGCACGGGAAACACCATATATTTT. Its protein product is CASSWTGGTGNTIYF.

This clonotype was counted at least ten times. V and J are TRBV28 and TRBJ1-5; no clear D gene. The CDR3 runs to 15 residues. The ends were cut back, 6 bases at V and 8 bases at J, with 20 bases in the middle. In germline, CDR1 is MDHEN, CDR2 SYDVKM. The CDR3 loop reads CASRRMMNPLEPQHF. In DNA, the CDR3 is TGTGCCAGCAGGAGGATGATGAACCCCTTGGAGCCCCAGCATTTT.

This clonotype was counted ten times or more. This chain links TRBV7-8 with TRBJ2-5, with D unclear. The germline V and J ends were trimmed by 1 base and 4 bases, with 13 bases remaining between them. Germline V gene lookup returns CDR1 SGHVS and CDR2 FQNEAQ. This CDR3 contains 15 residues. The DNA for the CDR3 is TGTGCCAGCAGCTTAGTTCGTGCGGTTGGAGAGACCCAGTACTTC. As protein: CASSLVRAVGETQYF.

About this clonotype itself: A read error may explain this, as a much larger clone is one base away. This chain connects TRBV6-5 to TRBJ1-4; D is unresolved. CDR3 size: 11 residues. CDR1 MNHEY and CDR2 SVGAGI come from the germline V gene. CDR3 region: CASGENEKLLF. The CDR3 coding sequence is TGTGCCAGCGGTGAGAATGAAAAACTGCTTTTT.

On this clonotype: A read error may be the cause here, since a much bigger clone is one base away. The rearrangement joins TRBV5-8 to TRBJ2-3; D may be TRBD2 (6 bases). This CDR3 region has 15 residues. In germline, CDR1 is SGHTS, CDR2 YDEGEE. In DNA form, the CDR3 reads TGTGCCAGCAGAGGGCGGAGGGGAGACCAAGATACGCGGTATTTT. Residues: CASRGRRGDQDTRYF.

On this clonotype itself: A read error is possible here, since a much larger clone lies one base away. The V and J genes are TRBV6-5 and TRBJ2-3; possible D gene TRBD2, 7 bases. The CDR3 covers 16 residues. V lost 7 bases to trimming and J lost 4 bases, with 21 bases between them. CDR1 MNHEY and CDR2 SVGAGI come from the germline V gene. CDR3 coding DNA: TGTGCCAGCATCAAAGAGGGGAGGGGGTCCCCAGATACGCAGTATTTT. This sequence encodes CASIKEGRGSPDTQYF.

The chain links TRBV27 to TRBJ2-7; D gene ambiguous. The CDR3 is made up of 14 amino acids. The germline CDR1 and CDR2 sequences are MNHEY and SMNVEV (reference sequence). Trimming took off 6 bases at V and 3 bases at J, with 15 bases between the two ends. CDR3 DNA sequence: TGTGCCAGCAGATCCTTGGGCGAACTCTACGAGCAGTACTTC. Its protein is CASRSLGELYEQYF.

This clonotype was detected many times. The chain carries TRBV14 and TRBJ2-2; D may be TRBD1 (6 bases). The CDR3 has 16 amino acids. The germline CDR1 and CDR2 sequences are SGHDN and FVKESK. Trimming removed 1 base from V and 6 bases from J, with 15 bases in between. CDR3 amino acids: CASSQVATGGPGELFF. The DNA for the CDR3 is TGTGCCAGCAGCCAAGTGGCGACAGGCGGTCCCGGGGAGCTGTTTTTT.

This clonotype was found many times. The chain joins TRBV9 to TRBJ2-5, with D possibly being TRBD2 (5 bases). The germline CDR1 and CDR2 sequences are SGDLS and YYNGEE. Trimming stripped 0 bases from V and 0 bases from J, with 9 bases between. The CDR3 contains 15 residues. This CDR3 is CASSVEGANQETQYF. The CDR3 DNA reads as TGTGCCAGCAGCGTAGAGGGAGCGAACCAAGAGACCCAGTACTTC. The full variable domain, its missing parts supplied by reference TRBV9 and TRBJ2-5, is DSGVTQTPKHLITATGQRVTLRCSPRSGDLSVYWYQQSLDQGLQFLIQYYNGEERAKGNILERFSAQQFPDLHSELNLSSLELGDSALYFCASSVEGANQETQYFGPGTRLLVL.

A remark on this clonotype: This may be a read error: a much more frequent sequence differs by one nucleotide. The rearrangement uses TRBV9 and TRBJ2-3; D uncertain. TRBJ1-5 explains the end of the DNA better; the J call may be wrong. The CDR3 has 15 amino acids. Germline CDR1 SGDLS, CDR2 YYNGEE. The CDR3 spells CASSVGYGSTDTQHF. The CDR3 DNA reads TGTGCCAGCAGCGTAGGGTACGGTAGCACAGATACGCAGCATTTT.

This clonotype was seen ten or more times. The chain uses TRBV7-2 and TRBJ2-5, with 9 positions matching TRBD2. V shed 5 bases and J 4 bases; nucleotides not matched to a gene: 5. The germline V gene has CDR1 SGHTA and CDR2 FQGNSA. This CDR3 has 14 amino acids. The CDR3 sequence is CASSNIAGVETQYF. CDR3 DNA: TGTGCCAGCAGCAATATAGCGGGGGTAGAGACCCAGTACTTC.